These 14 T cell receptor beta chains were all obtained from the same sample, sequenced in a study of shared clonotypes between healthy human individuals. Generated by immunoSEQ multiplex PCR, the TCRdb table keeps only in-frame clones and is missing some. The sample contains approximately 320,000 clones, 74% of which appear only once. Sample: memory CD4+ T cells sorted from blood. Subset described: CD45RA-negative fraction. These receptor sequences come from a man aged 30 to 39 in good health.

The rearrangement uses TRBV5-6 and TRBJ2-3; 7 bases agree with TRBD1. This CDR3 region has 15 residues. Trimming at V came to 2 bases and at J to 6 bases, leaving 9 bases not matched to a gene. Per the germline V gene, CDR1 is SGHDT and CDR2 is YYEEEE. For the CDR3, the DNA is TGTGCCAGCAGCTTCGGAGCAACAGGGGCTGATACGCAGTATTTT. Protein product: CASSFGATGADTQYF.

This chain joins TRBV29-1 and TRBJ2-7, with 9 bases matching TRBD2. V lost 7 bases to trimming and J lost 0 bases; unmatched junction nucleotides: 4. Germline CDR1 is SQVTM and CDR2 is ANQGSEA. There are 13 residues in the CDR3. The CDR3 sequence: CSALAGSSYEQYF. As DNA, the CDR3 is TGCAGCGCCCTAGCGGGGAGCTCCTACGAGCAGTACTTC.

A remark on this clone: This likely traces to a read error, being one base from a far larger clone. The sample carries other DNA sequences with the same CDR3. The chain recombines TRBV29-1 with TRBJ1-1; no clear D. V was trimmed by 6 bases and J by 1 base, leaving 3 bases between them. The CDR3 sequence is 10 residues long. Germline lookup yields CDR1 SQVTM and CDR2 ANQGSEA. CDR3: CSVRNTEAFF. The CDR3 DNA sequence: TGCAGCGTAAGGAACACTGAAGCTTTCTTT.

The chain recombines TRBV4-1 with TRBJ2-7; no clear D. There are 13 residues in the CDR3. V was pared by 4 bases and J by 3 bases, with 10 bases between. Germline V CDR1 and CDR2: MGHRA, YSYEKL. For the CDR3, the DNA is TGCGCCAGCAGCCCAAATCAGAACTACGAGCAGTACTTC. It codes for CASSPNQNYEQYF.

The rearrangement joins TRBV7-2 to TRBJ2-1; the D gene is possibly TRBD2 (6 bases). Germline lookup yields CDR1 SGHTA and CDR2 FQGNSA. This CDR3 spans 15 amino acids. Trimming removed 4 bases at V and 4 bases at J, with 14 bases between. The CDR3 loop reads CASSSAGGVYNEQFF. DNA for the CDR3: TGTGCCAGCAGCTCAGCGGGCGGGGTTTACAATGAGCAGTTCTTC.

This chain joins TRBV6-5 and TRBJ2-1; D may be TRBD1 or TRBD2 (5 bases each). The CDR3 totals 13 residues. Germline V gene sequence: CDR1 MNHEY, CDR2 SVGAGI. The V end lost 6 bases, the J end lost 6 bases, and 12 bases lay between the germline ends. The DNA for the CDR3 is TGTGCCAGCAGGGCTGGGGGAAGCAATGAGCAGTTCTTC. It encodes CASRAGGSNEQFF.

V usage is TRBV27 and J usage is TRBJ2-5, with 11 bases fitting TRBD2. CDR1 is MNHEY and CDR2 is SMNVEV in the germline V gene (reference sequence). J lost 2 bases, V lost 2 bases, and 4 bases had no gene match. CDR3 length equals 16 residues. CDR3 sequence reads: CASSLGLAGRQETQYF. CDR3 nucleotides: TGTGCCAGCAGTTTAGGACTAGCGGGTAGACAAGAGACCCAGTACTTC.

The V call is TRBV6-1, the J call TRBJ1-1; D is ambiguous. The CDR3 is made up of 15 amino acids. Germline V lookup: CDR1 MNHNS, CDR2 SASEGT. V lost 4 bases and J 4 bases, leaving 16 bases between the germline ends. The CDR3 region is CASSVIWQEGTEAFF. The CDR3 region has the DNA TGTGCCAGCAGTGTAATTTGGCAGGAGGGCACTGAAGCTTTCTTT.

This clone has a handful of counts. V gene TRBV27 combines with J gene TRBJ2-3; 7 bases are shared with TRBD2. The V and J ends lost 4 bases and 2 bases, in that order; junction bases with no gene match: 6. This CDR3 is 15 amino acids long. Per germline, CDR1 MNHEY and CDR2 SMNVEV (reference sequence). DNA of the CDR3: TGTGCCAGCAGTTCGTGGGAGGGATACACAGATACGCAGTATTTT. Protein sequence: CASSSWEGYTDTQYF.

V usage is TRBV5-1 and J usage is TRBJ2-2, with TRBD2 matching over 10 bases. Germline V gene lookup returns CDR1 SGHRS and CDR2 YFSETQ. V gave up 0 bases and J gave up 2 bases; unmatched junction bases: 7. The CDR3 contains 18 residues. The CDR3: CASSLGSSGRANTGELFF. The CDR3 coding sequence is TGCGCCAGCAGCTTGGGGTCGAGCGGGAGGGCTAACACCGGGGAGCTGTTTTTT.

The chain combines TRBV5-1 with TRBJ2-1; D remains unclear. The V and J ends lost 0 bases and 5 bases respectively, with 12 bases between them. Germline lookup yields CDR1 SGHRS and CDR2 YFSETQ. This CDR3 spans 15 amino acids. In DNA, the CDR3 is TGCGCCAGCAGCTTGGAGCCCGCCGCTAACAATGAGCAGTTCTTC. Its translation is CASSLEPAANNEQFF.

J is TRBJ2-5 and V is TRBV11-2; maybe TRBD2 (6 bases). V shed 3 bases and J shed 4 bases, with 15 bases lying between them. The CDR3 spans 15 residues. Germline V gives CDR1 SGHAT, CDR2 FQNNGV. The CDR3 nucleotides read TGTGCCAGCAGCTTCGGGGGTGGCGGCGGAGAGACCCAGTACTTC. This translates into CASSFGGGGGETQYF. Using reference TRBV11-2 and TRBJ2-5 for the parts outside the CDR3, the full variable domain is EAGVAQSPRYKIIEKRQSVAFWCNPISGHATLYWYQQILGQGPKLLIQFQNNGVVDDSQLPKDRFSAERLKGVDSTLKIQPAKLEDSAVYLCASSFGGGGGETQYFGPGTRLLVL.

V is TRBV5-1 and J is TRBJ2-5; D is perhaps TRBD2 (5 bases). Deletions cut 4 bases from V and 4 bases from J, with 11 bases between. Germline CDR1 SGHRS, CDR2 YFSETQ. This CDR3 spans 13 amino acids. CDR3 sequence: CASSQLGGETQYF. The DNA for the CDR3 is TGCGCCAGCAGCCAACTAGGCGGAGAGACCCAGTACTTC.

This chain uses TRBV6-1 with TRBJ2-7; maybe TRBD2 (5 bases). Germline CDR1 and CDR2: MNHNS and SASEGT. Trimming left V 8 bases short and J 6 bases short, with 11 bases between. The CDR3 sequence is 11 residues long. In DNA form, the CDR3 reads TGTGCCAGCGGGGAGTGGGGCGAGCAGTACTTC. This sequence encodes CASGEWGEQYF.